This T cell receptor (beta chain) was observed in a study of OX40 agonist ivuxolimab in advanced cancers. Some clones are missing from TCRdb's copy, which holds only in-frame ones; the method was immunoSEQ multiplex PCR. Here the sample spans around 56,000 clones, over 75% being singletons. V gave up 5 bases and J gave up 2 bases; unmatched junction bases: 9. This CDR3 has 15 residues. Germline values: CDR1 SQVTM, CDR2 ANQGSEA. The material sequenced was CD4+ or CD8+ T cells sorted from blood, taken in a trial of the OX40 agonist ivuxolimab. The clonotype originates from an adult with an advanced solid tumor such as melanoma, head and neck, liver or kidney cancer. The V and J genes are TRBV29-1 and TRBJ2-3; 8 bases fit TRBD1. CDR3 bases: TGCAGCGTTTCGGCACGGGACAGGCTCACAGATACGCAGTATTTT. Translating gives CSVSARDRLTDTQYF.